This T cell receptor beta chain was found in a study of cytomegalovirus exposure and HLA in healthy donors. Study background: Under 85% of more than 300 genotyped donors fell in the Caucasian-associated ancestry cluster.

With respect to this clone: No antigen is known for it.

The PCR used 60 Vbeta and 13 Jbeta primers. Only in-frame clones appear in the TCRdb table, and some are missing; sequencing was by immunoSEQ multiplex PCR. The table has some 160,000 clones, around 78% seen once; the top ten hold less than 2%. The germline V gene encodes CDR1 MDHEN and CDR2 SYDVKM. V was pared by 3 bases and J by 10 bases, with 9 bases between. The length of the CDR3 is 11 residues. Broader study findings: Sequencing had likely introduced a cluster of highly shared sequence variants as an artifact.

The sequenced sample consisted of PBMCs. This chain joins TRBV28 and TRBJ1-2; D not resolved. The sequence derives from a middle-aged man in good health and CMV-seronegative. CDR3 DNA sequence: TGTGCCAGCAGTTTTGCGGTCATCTACACCTTC. Encoded protein: CASSFAVIYTF.